Listed here are 25 T cell receptor beta chains from one sample, sequenced in a study of shared clonotypes between healthy human individuals. TCRdb's copy holds only in-frame clones and misses some; the assay was immunoSEQ multiplex PCR. The data hold 1.4 million or so clones, with about 98.5% observed a single time. The sample comprised naive CD4+ T cells sorted from blood. As for subset: CD45RA+ positively selected. The receptors were sampled from a man under 40 in good health.

This clone showed up just once. The rearrangement links TRBV7-3 to TRBJ2-1; 7 nucleotides agree with TRBD2. The ends lost 0 bases at V and 7 bases at J; junction bases unmatched: 6. Germline lookup yields CDR1 SGHTA and CDR2 FQGTGA. The CDR3 sequence is 15 residues long. The CDR3 nucleotides read TGTGCCAGCAGCTTAACGGGCGGGAGTTCGAATGAGCAGTTCTTC. This translates into CASSLTGGSSNEQFF.

This chain connects TRBV6-1 to TRBJ1-5; weak D call: TRBD1 (5 bases). Germline CDR1 and CDR2: MNHNS and SASEGT. Trimming removed 4 bases at V and 4 bases at J, with 11 bases between. The CDR3 totals 14 residues. CDR3 sequence (DNA): TGTGCCAGCAGTGGACACAGACAGAATCAGCCCCAGCATTTT. This codes for CASSGHRQNQPQHF.

This chain connects TRBV19 to TRBJ2-1; no reliable D call. V was cut by 6 bases and J by 0 bases, with 12 bases left in between. This CDR3 is 15 amino acids long. Germline assignment: CDR1 LNHDA and CDR2 SQIVND (reference sequence). The CDR3 is CASSPQASSYNEQFF. CDR3 sequence (DNA): TGTGCCAGTAGCCCCCAGGCGAGCTCCTACAATGAGCAGTTCTTC.

The chain carries TRBV20-1 and TRBJ2-5; D remains ambiguous. V was cut by 3 bases and J by 7 bases, with 6 bases left in between. Germline CDR1 reads DFQATT; CDR2 reads SNEGSKA (reference sequence). The CDR3 is 10 amino acids. The CDR3 DNA sequence: TGCAGTGCTAGTGCCGGGACCCAGTACTTC. Residues: CSASAGTQYF.

This chain uses TRBV5-3 with TRBJ2-2, with 8 nucleotides matching TRBD1. TRBV5-3 is placed among ORFs of uncertain function. Trimming at V came to 0 bases and at J to 5 bases, leaving 3 bases not matched to a gene. The CDR3 loop spans 15 amino acids. The CDR3 loop reads CARSLAGQGTGELFF. DNA of the CDR3: TGTGCCAGAAGCTTGGCAGGACAGGGAACCGGGGAGCTGTTTTTT.

On this clone itself: Other DNA sequences from this sample encode an identical CDR3 as well. The chain joins TRBV5-4 to TRBJ1-5; D gene uncertain. Germline CDR1 and CDR2: SGHNT and YYREEE (reference sequence). This CDR3 region has 13 residues. V dropped 4 bases and J dropped 0 bases, with 5 bases sitting between them. Written as DNA, the CDR3 is TGTGCCAGCAGCCAGGATAGCAATCAGCCCCAGCATTTT. This sequence encodes CASSQDSNQPQHF.

The J gene is TRBJ2-3, the V gene TRBV19, with 10 bases fitting TRBD1. Germline V CDR1 and CDR2: LNHDA, SQIVND (reference sequence). Unmatched junction bases numbered 3, after V lost 5 bases and J lost 1 base. The length of the CDR3 is 15 residues. The DNA of the CDR3 is TGTGCCAGTAGTTGGACAGGGGGAGGCACAGATACGCAGTATTTT. It is translated as CASSWTGGGTDTQYF.

CDR3 DNA sequence: TGTGCCAGCAGTCAAAAACTAGCGGGAGGCTCCTACGAGCAGTACTTC. It translates to CASSQKLAGGSYEQYF. J is TRBJ2-7 and V is TRBV28; 12 bases are a match to TRBD2. The V and J ends lost 5 bases and 0 bases, in that order; junction bases with no gene match: 5. Germline V gene sequence: CDR1 MDHEN, CDR2 SYDVKM. CDR3 length equals 16 residues.

The CDR3 DNA follows: TGTGCCAGCACGAGGGTAGTTGCCGGGGAGCTGTTTTTT. This codes for CASTRVVAGELFF. J is TRBJ2-2 and V is TRBV28; D may be TRBD2 (5 bases). The V end was cut by 7 bases, the J end by 6 bases, with 12 bases between. This CDR3 spans 13 amino acids. Germline V CDR1 and CDR2: MDHEN, SYDVKM.

This clone was detected only once. CDR3 protein: CASSTGTSGLNNEQFF. As DNA, the CDR3 is TGCGCCAGCAGCACGGGGACTAGCGGACTAAACAATGAGCAGTTCTTC. V and J are TRBV5-1 and TRBJ2-1; 11 bases line up with TRBD2. The CDR3 runs 16 residues. Germline CDR1 is SGHRS and CDR2 is YFSETQ. The trim removed 4 bases at V and 5 bases at J, leaving 8 bases unmatched.

To note about this clone: The same CDR3 can be traced to other DNA sequences in this sample. The rearrangement joins TRBV5-4 to TRBJ2-3; D may match TRBD1 or TRBD2 (5 bases each). This CDR3 contains 14 residues. V was cut by 0 bases and J by 6 bases, with 11 bases left in between. Germline CDR1 SGHNT, CDR2 YYREEE (reference sequence). The CDR3 loop reads CASSLGTREDTQYF. CDR3 sequence (DNA): TGTGCCAGCAGCTTGGGAACCAGGGAGGATACGCAGTATTTT.

V gene TRBV5-1 combines with J gene TRBJ1-1, with D perhaps matching TRBD1 (5 bases). The germline V gene encodes CDR1 SGHRS and CDR2 YFSETQ. V was shortened by 1 base and J by 1 base, with 14 bases between the two germline ends. This CDR3 is 16 amino acids long. CDR3 nucleotides: TGCGCCAGCAGCTTGTCGCCAGGGAGACCGAACACTGAAGCTTTCTTT. Encoded protein: CASSLSPGRPNTEAFF.

J is TRBJ2-3 and V is TRBV5-1, with 8 bases matching TRBD2. V shed 7 bases and J 4 bases; nucleotides not matched to a gene: 20. Germline CDR1 is SGHRS and CDR2 is YFSETQ. The CDR3 has 18 residues. CDR3 nucleotides: TGCGCCAGCGTACGAACTCTTATGGGGGGACTAGAGTCAGATACGCAGTATTTT. This encodes CASVRTLMGGLESDTQYF.

The CDR3 loop is CASTPRSGVPRAFF. The CDR3 DNA reads as TGTGCCAGCACTCCCCGCTCAGGGGTCCCTCGGGCTTTCTTT. The chain couples TRBV28 to TRBJ1-1; weak D call: TRBD1 (6 bases). CDR3 length equals 14 residues. The V end was cut by 7 bases, the J end by 11 bases, with 23 bases between. CDR1 is MDHEN and CDR2 is SYDVKM in the germline V gene.

This sequence joins TRBV5-1 and TRBJ1-3; D not resolved. There are 15 residues in the CDR3. With 0 bases removed from V and 0 bases from J, the gap between germline ends came to 7 bases. In germline, CDR1 is SGHRS, CDR2 YFSETQ. The CDR3 DNA reads TGCGCCAGCAGCTTGGAAGGGCTCTCTGGAAACACCATATATTTT. Encoded protein: CASSLEGLSGNTIYF.

The rearrangement links TRBV25-1 to TRBJ1-3; D is uncertain. The CDR3 runs to 15 residues. Trimming took 1 base from V and 1 from J, leaving 8 bases between them. In germline, CDR1 is MGHDK, CDR2 SYGVNS. The chain's CDR3 is CASSELGLSGNTIYF. The CDR3 DNA reads as TGTGCCAGCAGTGAATTGGGGTTGTCTGGAAACACCATATATTTT.

The chain carries TRBV4-1 and TRBJ2-7, with TRBD2 matching over 7 bases. Per the germline V gene, CDR1 is MGHRA and CDR2 is YSYEKL. Trimming took 4 bases from V and 1 from J; bases not matched to a gene: 13. The CDR3 spans 17 residues. The CDR3 DNA follows: TGCGCCAGCAGCCCCTTCCCGCTAGCGGAAAATTCCTACGAGCAGTACTTC. It codes for CASSPFPLAENSYEQYF.

Notes on this clone: Since a much larger clone is just one base distant, this may be a read error. The genes are TRBV27 and TRBJ2-3; D gene uncertain. V dropped 2 bases and J dropped 1 base, with 4 bases sitting between them. The CDR3 contains 13 residues. Germline V gene lookup returns CDR1 MNHEY and CDR2 SMNVEV (reference sequence). CDR3 sequence: CASSLMGTDTQYF. CDR3 coding DNA: TGTGCCAGCAGTTTAATGGGCACAGATACGCAGTATTTT.

The chain links TRBV7-2 to TRBJ2-7; D is unresolved. This CDR3 comprises 12 residues. V lost 5 bases and J 10 bases, leaving 15 bases between the germline ends. Germline-derived CDR1 and CDR2 are SGHTA and FQGNSA. CDR3: CASSPTVMSQYF. The CDR3 DNA reads TGTGCCAGCAGCCCTACGGTTATGAGCCAGTACTTC.

The chain is built from TRBV5-1 and TRBJ2-6; D unclear. Per the germline V gene, CDR1 is SGHRS and CDR2 is YFSETQ. V was shortened by 0 bases and J by 1 base, with 8 bases between the two germline ends. This CDR3 contains 16 residues. The CDR3 is CASSLVGASGANVLTF. CDR3 bases: TGCGCCAGCAGCTTGGTAGGAGCGTCTGGGGCCAACGTCCTGACTTTC.

The gene calls are TRBV30 and TRBJ2-1; TRBD1 might be the D (5 bases). Trimming pared 5 bases from V and 5 bases from J, leaving 13 bases between. Germline lookup yields CDR1 GTSNPN and CDR2 SVGIG (reference sequence). There are 13 residues in the CDR3. The CDR3 bases are TGTGCCTGGGAAGGACAAGGAAACAATGAGCAGTTCTTC. It encodes CAWEGQGNNEQFF.

The V call is TRBV19, the J call TRBJ1-1; 8 bases map to TRBD1. Germline loops: CDR1 LNHDA, CDR2 SQIVND (reference sequence). CDR3 length: 15 residues. V gave up 3 bases and J gave up 2 bases; unmatched junction bases: 5. CDR3 in DNA: TGTGCCAGTAGTATCTTTACAGGGGGAAACACTGAAGCTTTCTTT. Its translation: CASSIFTGGNTEAFF. The variable domain in full, completed from reference TRBV19 and TRBJ1-1, reads DGGITQSPKYLFRKEGQNVTLSCEQNLNHDAMYWYRQDPGQGLRLIYYSQIVNDFQKGDIAEGYSVSREKKESFPLTVTSAQKNPTAFYLCASSIFTGGNTEAFFGQGTRLTVV.

The gene calls are TRBV19 and TRBJ1-2; 9 positions agree with TRBD1. J was trimmed by 6 bases and V by 6 bases; bases with no gene match: 14. CDR1 LNHDA and CDR2 SQIVND come from the germline V gene (reference sequence). The CDR3 spans 16 residues. The CDR3 region is CASRRPGTGISDGYTF. Here the CDR3 DNA reads TGTGCCAGTAGACGTCCGGGGACAGGGATTTCTGATGGCTACACCTTC.

The chain links TRBV18 to TRBJ2-7, with D unclear. The CDR3 is 16 residues long. Trimming took off 0 bases at V and 2 bases at J, with 14 bases between the two ends. The germline V gene encodes CDR1 KGHSH and CDR2 LQKENI. DNA for the CDR3: TGTGCCAGCTCACCACCGACGCAAGGGCTTCCCTACGAGCAGTACTTC. Its translation: CASSPPTQGLPYEQYF. The full variable domain, with the rest looked up from reference TRBV18 and TRBJ2-7, is NAGVMQNPRHLVRRRGQEARLRCSPMKGHSHVYWYRQLPEEGLKFMVYLQKENIIDESGMPKERFSAEFPKEGPSILRIQQVVRGDSAAYFCASSPPTQGLPYEQYFGPGTRLTVT.

The chain is built from TRBV28 and TRBJ2-1; possibly TRBD1 for D (5 bases). The V end was cut by 6 bases, the J end by 7 bases, with 13 bases between. Germline V CDR1 and CDR2: MDHEN, SYDVKM. CDR3 size: 13 residues. This CDR3 is CASRRQGGNEQFF. The CDR3, as DNA: TGTGCCAGCAGAAGGCAGGGTGGGAATGAGCAGTTCTTC.